The 21 T cell receptor beta chains presented below share a single source sample, sequenced in a study of shared clonotypes between healthy human individuals. TCRdb's table, derived via immunoSEQ multiplex PCR, lists solely in-frame clones and lacks some. The sample lists over 2 million clones, about 95% seen once, with around 1.1% in the top ten. Cells designated naive CD8 were CD45RO-negative and were positively selected for CCR7, with terminally differentiated effector memory CD45RA+ cells excluded. The material sequenced was naive CD8+ T cells sorted from blood. These receptors all stem from a young man in good health.

The chain is built from TRBV7-9 and TRBJ2-7; D remains ambiguous. Germline CDR1 and CDR2: SEHNR and FQNEAQ (reference sequence). The CDR3 has 12 amino acids. V lost 3 bases, J lost 5 bases, and 8 bases lay in between. For the CDR3, the DNA is TGTGCCAGCAGCTTTAAAGGGAACGAGCAGTACTTC. Translating it yields CASSFKGNEQYF.

The gene calls are TRBV13 and TRBJ1-6, with no clear D. This CDR3 is built from 14 residues. The V end was cut by 1 base, the J end by 5 bases, with 6 bases between. The germline V gene has CDR1 PRHDT and CDR2 FYEKMQ (reference sequence). As DNA, the CDR3 is TGTGCCAGCAGCTTAGTGAGGAATAATTCACCCCTCCACTTT. Amino acids: CASSLVRNNSPLHF.

Here the CDR3 reads CASSEYRGADGYTF. The DNA for the CDR3 is TGTGCCAGCAGTGAATACAGGGGGGCGGATGGCTACACCTTC. This rearrangement joins TRBV2 to TRBJ1-2, with TRBD1 matching over 8 bases. Per the germline V gene, CDR1 is SNHLY and CDR2 is FYNNEI. The V gene end was trimmed by 2 bases and the J gene end by 6 bases; junction bases not matched to a gene: 5. The CDR3 consists of 14 residues.

This chain uses TRBV6-5 with TRBJ2-7; no clear D. In germline, CDR1 is MNHEY, CDR2 SVGAGI. V was shortened by 8 bases and J by 5 bases, with 13 bases between the two germline ends. This CDR3 comprises 12 residues. CDR3 nucleotides: TGTGCCAGCGGCCCTGGAGCCGACGAGCAGTACTTC. As protein: CASGPGADEQYF.

V gene TRBV25-1 combines with J gene TRBJ1-1; 7 nucleotides agree with TRBD1. Trimming at V came to 4 bases and at J to 7 bases, leaving 3 bases not matched to a gene. Germline V lookup: CDR1 MGHDK, CDR2 SYGVNS. The CDR3 length is 12 residues. The CDR3 spells CASSVQGSEAFF. CDR3 nucleotide sequence: TGTGCCAGCAGTGTACAGGGGAGTGAAGCTTTCTTT.

This chain links TRBV7-9 with TRBJ1-1; 7 bases match TRBD1. J gave up 5 bases and V 5 bases, and 17 bases lay outside the gene matches. Germline V gives CDR1 SEHNR, CDR2 FQNEAQ (reference sequence). The CDR3 extends over 17 amino acids. The CDR3 protein is CASSLSVGQAVSTEAFF. DNA of the CDR3: TGTGCCAGCAGCCTCTCGGTCGGACAGGCTGTATCTACTGAAGCTTTCTTT.

V gene TRBV7-9 combines with J gene TRBJ2-4; the D is unclear. Germline lookup yields CDR1 SEHNR and CDR2 FQNEAQ (reference sequence). V gave up 4 bases and J gave up 0 bases, with 13 bases separating them. CDR3 size: 16 residues. In DNA, the CDR3 is TGTGCCAGCAGCTCATATAACGTGTTAGCCAAAAACATTCAGTACTTC. Translated: CASSSYNVLAKNIQYF.

Comment on this clone: The sample contains more than one DNA sequence encoding this CDR3. The chain employs TRBV5-4 and TRBJ2-5, with a weak D call TRBD1 (6 bases). The CDR3 runs to 13 residues. Germline V gene lookup returns CDR1 SGHNT and CDR2 YYREEE (reference sequence). Trimming removed 2 bases from V and 1 base from J, with 6 bases in between. CDR3 in amino acids: CASSFRGQETQYF. The CDR3 DNA reads TGTGCCAGCAGCTTCAGGGGCCAAGAGACCCAGTACTTC.

The gene calls are TRBV30 and TRBJ2-2; 10 positions match TRBD2. Germline CDR1 reads GTSNPN; CDR2 reads SVGIG (reference sequence). Trimming cost V 2 bases and J 8 bases; bases outside gene matches: 5. This CDR3 comprises 14 residues. The CDR3, as DNA: TGTGCCTGGAGTTTAACTAGCGGGGTGGGGGAGCTGTTTTTT. Its translation: CAWSLTSGVGELFF.

The chain is built from TRBV19 and TRBJ2-2; D gene uncertain. This CDR3 spans 15 amino acids. Trimming removed 3 bases from V and 4 bases from J, with 12 bases in between. Per the germline V gene, CDR1 is LNHDA and CDR2 is SQIVND (reference sequence). The CDR3 region has the DNA TGTGCCAGTAGTATTGTGGCTCCTCCCACCGGGGAGCTGTTTTTT. Translation: CASSIVAPPTGELFF.

The chain couples TRBV7-9 to TRBJ2-3; D may be TRBD1 (5 bases). The CDR3 spans 13 residues. V lost 5 bases and J lost 6, with 12 bases in between. Germline CDR1 is SEHNR and CDR2 is FQNEAQ (reference sequence). The CDR3 coding sequence is TGTGCCAGCAGCGTCCAGGGTCGGGATACGCAGTATTTT. The encoded protein is CASSVQGRDTQYF.

The rearrangement links TRBV10-2 to TRBJ1-2; tentatively, D is TRBD1 (5 bases). The CDR3 is 16 residues long. Germline-derived CDR1 and CDR2 are WSHSY and SAAADI. V lost 2 bases, J lost 0 bases, and 13 bases lay in between. CDR3 sequence: CASSEGRGVTNYGYTF. CDR3 DNA: TGCGCCAGCAGTGAGGGAAGGGGAGTTACTAACTATGGCTACACCTTC.

The chain couples TRBV6-5 to TRBJ1-2; a possible D gene is TRBD1 (5 bases). CDR3 size: 15 residues. V lost 5 bases to trimming and J lost 4 bases, with 17 bases between them. Germline CDR1 MNHEY, CDR2 SVGAGI. The CDR3 sequence: CASSLLGGGGYGYTF. CDR3 bases: TGTGCCAGCAGTCTGCTCGGGGGTGGGGGCTATGGCTACACCTTC.

The chain has TRBV5-1 and TRBJ2-1; 11 bases map to TRBD2. In germline, CDR1 is SGHRS, CDR2 YFSETQ. The CDR3 loop spans 15 amino acids. V lost 4 bases, J lost 3 bases, and 3 bases stayed unmatched. This chain's CDR3 is CASSAGLADYNEQFF. CDR3 nucleotides: TGCGCCAGCAGCGCGGGACTAGCGGACTACAATGAGCAGTTCTTC. Filled out from reference TRBV5-1 and TRBJ2-1, the complete variable domain reads KAGVTQTPRYLIKTRGQQVTLSCSPISGHRSVSWYQQTPGQGLQFLFEYFSETQRNKGNFPGRFSGRQFSNSRSEMNVSTLELGDSALYLCASSAGLADYNEQFFGPGTRLTVL.

This clone was counted once. This sequence joins TRBV25-1 and TRBJ2-5; D not certain. Germline values: CDR1 MGHDK, CDR2 SYGVNS. Trimming pared 2 bases from V and 5 bases from J, leaving 18 bases between. The CDR3 spans 16 residues. The CDR3 DNA reads TGTGCCAGCAGTGAAGAGGACGGAGAAGCCTGGGAGACCCAGTACTTC. Translation: CASSEEDGEAWETQYF.

The J gene is TRBJ1-1, the V gene TRBV6-1; D uncertain. The ends were cut back, 4 bases at V and 6 bases at J, with 3 bases in the middle. The V gene's germline CDR1 is MNHNS and CDR2 SASEGT. This CDR3 is 10 amino acids long. CDR3 in amino acids: CASSVAEAFF. CDR3 nucleotide sequence: TGTGCCAGCAGTGTTGCTGAAGCTTTCTTT.

The chain links TRBV28 to TRBJ1-3; D remains unclear. Germline CDR1 MDHEN, CDR2 SYDVKM. The CDR3 is 15 amino acids. The ends were cut back, 1 base at V and 0 bases at J, with 7 bases in the middle. The DNA for the CDR3 is TGTGCCAGCAGTTTATATGACAACTCTGGAAACACCATATATTTT. This codes for CASSLYDNSGNTIYF. The full variable domain, its missing parts supplied by reference TRBV28 and TRBJ1-3, is DVKVTQSSRYLVKRTGEKVFLECVQDMDHENMFWYRQDPGLGLRLIYFSYDVKMKEKGDIPEGYSVSREKKERFSLILESASTNQTSMYLCASSLYDNSGNTIYFGEGSWLTVV.

The V gene is TRBV19, the J gene TRBJ2-7; D remains unclear. CDR3 size: 14 residues. Germline CDR1 LNHDA, CDR2 SQIVND (reference sequence). The V gene lost 1 base and the J gene lost 1 base, with 8 bases spanning the gap. CDR3 sequence: CASSIGFGSYEQYF. DNA of the CDR3: TGTGCCAGTAGTATAGGCTTCGGGTCCTACGAGCAGTACTTC.

The chain couples TRBV11-2 to TRBJ2-1, with 10 nucleotides matching TRBD2. Per the germline V gene, CDR1 is SGHAT and CDR2 is FQNNGV. The CDR3 is 17 amino acids. Germline trimming cut 4 bases from V and 5 bases from J; bases unmatched to any gene: 11. The CDR3 sequence: CASSSHTLAGADNEQFF. CDR3 DNA: TGTGCCAGCAGCTCCCATACCCTAGCGGGAGCCGACAATGAGCAGTTCTTC.

This clone was seen only a few times. V usage is TRBV7-8 and J usage is TRBJ1-5, with D perhaps TRBD1 (5 bases). The CDR3 covers 13 residues. Germline V lookup: CDR1 SGHVS, CDR2 FQNEAQ. V was pared by 8 bases and J by 5 bases, with 13 bases between. This chain's CDR3 is CASSGGADQPQHF. The CDR3 coding sequence is TGTGCCAGCTCAGGAGGGGCCGATCAGCCCCAGCATTTT.

The gene calls are TRBV4-3 and TRBJ2-1, with TRBD1 identical over 8 bases. The V and J ends lost 1 base and 7 bases, in that order; junction bases with no gene match: 9. CDR1 is LGHNA, CDR2 YSLEER, per germline. The CDR3 covers 16 residues. In nucleotides, the CDR3 is TGCGCCAGCAGCCAAGTATGGCAGGGGGCGAAAAATGAGCAGTTCTTC. It translates to CASSQVWQGAKNEQFF.